One sample yielded the 19 T cell receptor beta chains listed below, sequenced in a study of neurological immune-mediated disorders. TCRdb used MiXCR to reprocess the 5' RACE reads, holding one entry per CDR3 protein. Of tens of thousands of distinct CDR3 sequences in the sample, around 3.5% were seen once. The sequenced sample consisted of PBMCs. The receptors shown here come from a woman aged 45-65 years with multiple sclerosis.

This clonotype occurred many times. This chain uses TRBV12-3 or TRBV12-4 with TRBJ2-5, with D possibly matching TRBD1 (6 bases). The CDR3 totals 15 residues. Trimming shortened V by 3 bases and J by 2 bases, and 13 bases separated the two germline ends. The CDR3 nucleotides read TGTGCCAGCAGTTTGGGGGCTAGTAAACAAGAGACCCAGTACTTC. This sequence encodes CASSLGASKQETQYF.

The sample holds many counts of this clonotype. CDR3 sequence: CSAPRLGQETQYF. DNA of the CDR3: TGCAGTGCTCCGAGATTAGGTCAAGAGACCCAGTACTTC. The chain recombines TRBV20-1 with TRBJ2-5; D unresolved. Germline V gene lookup returns CDR1 DFQATT and CDR2 SNEGSKA (reference sequence). The CDR3 extends over 13 amino acids. Trimming cost V 5 bases and J 2 bases, with 12 bases left between them.

The table lists this clonotype with many counts. The rearrangement joins TRBV5-1 to TRBJ2-5; tentatively, D is TRBD2 (6 bases). V shed 0 bases and J shed 4 bases, with 13 bases lying between them. Germline-derived CDR1 and CDR2 are SGHRS and YFSETQ. The CDR3 is 15 amino acids. CDR3 bases: TGCGCCAGCAGCTTGGTGGCGGGGCCAGGAGAGACCCAGTACTTC. Its translation: CASSLVAGPGETQYF.

Ten or more counts support this clonotype. The chain has TRBV5-1 and TRBJ1-3, with 8 bases aligning to TRBD1. J lost 2 bases, V lost 4 bases, and 8 bases had no gene match. Germline V gene lookup returns CDR1 SGHRS and CDR2 YFSETQ. The CDR3 has 16 residues. CDR3 region: CASSPNQQGAGNTIYF. DNA for the CDR3: TGCGCCAGCAGCCCTAACCAACAGGGGGCTGGAAACACCATATATTTT.

This clonotype was seen ten or more times. The chain couples TRBV12-3 or TRBV12-4 to TRBJ1-3; 10 positions agree with TRBD1. The CDR3 has 15 residues. Unmatched junction bases numbered 6, after V lost 6 bases and J lost 4 bases. The CDR3 spells CASRDDRGPGNTIYF. The CDR3 DNA reads as TGTGCCAGCAGAGACGACAGGGGGCCAGGAAACACCATATATTTT.

Many counts were recorded for this clonotype. J is TRBJ2-1 and V is TRBV9; D possibly corresponds to TRBD2 (6 bases). Germline V gene sequence: CDR1 SGDLS, CDR2 YYNGEE. The V and J ends lost 4 bases and 3 bases respectively, with 17 bases between them. This CDR3 has 16 residues. The CDR3 loop is CASSPPGGVLYNEQFF. The CDR3 region has the DNA TGTGCCAGCAGCCCCCCCGGAGGGGTACTCTACAATGAGCAGTTCTTC. Full variable domain (remainder filled in from reference TRBV9 and TRBJ2-1): DSGVTQTPKHLITATGQRVTLRCSPRSGDLSVYWYQQSLDQGLQFLIQYYNGEERAKGNILERFSAQQFPDLHSELNLSSLELGDSALYFCASSPPGGVLYNEQFFGPGTRLTVL.

This clonotype was recorded many times. The rearrangement uses TRBV5-1 and TRBJ2-5, with TRBD1 matching over 9 bases. This CDR3 region has 15 residues. V was pared by 3 bases and J by 4 bases, with 7 bases of the junction left unmatched. Germline lookup yields CDR1 SGHRS and CDR2 YFSETQ. CDR3 protein: CASSSGQGRRETQYF. In DNA form, the CDR3 reads TGCGCCAGCAGCTCTGGACAGGGGCGGAGAGAGACCCAGTACTTC.

This clonotype was seen ten or more times. This sequence joins TRBV9 and TRBJ2-1, with 11 bases identical to TRBD2. This CDR3 spans 16 amino acids. Germline V gene lookup returns CDR1 SGDLS and CDR2 YYNGEE. V trimming: 0 bases; J trimming: 10 bases; junction bases outside the gene matches: 9. For the CDR3, the DNA is TGTGCCAGCAGCGTAGCACTAGCGGGGGCTCGGGGGGAGCAGTTCTTC. It codes for CASSVALAGARGEQFF.

This clonotype was seen many times. This chain links TRBV6-5 with TRBJ1-5, with D unclear. V was shortened by 0 bases and J by 0 bases, with 6 bases between the two germline ends. Germline assignment: CDR1 MNHEY and CDR2 SVGAGI. This CDR3 has 15 amino acids. This chain's CDR3 is CASSYSGFSNQPQHF. In DNA form, the CDR3 reads TGTGCCAGCAGTTACTCTGGCTTTAGCAATCAGCCCCAGCATTTT.

This clonotype has at least ten counts. The rearrangement links TRBV12-3 or TRBV12-4 to TRBJ1-6, with D hard to call. This CDR3 comprises 15 residues. Trimming removed 7 bases at V and 0 bases at J, with 10 bases between. The CDR3 DNA is TGTGCCAGCATGGGTAGGAGCTCCTATAATTCACCCCTCCACTTT. This encodes CASMGRSSYNSPLHF.

This clonotype occurred many times. The chain combines TRBV7-2 with TRBJ2-6; D may be TRBD1 or TRBD2 (5 bases each). The V and J ends lost 1 base and 0 bases respectively, with 10 bases between them. Germline assignment: CDR1 SGHTA and CDR2 FQGNSA. The CDR3 covers 17 residues. The DNA for the CDR3 is TGTGCCAGCAGCTTAGGGGGACGGCTCTCTGGGGCCAACGTCCTGACTTTC. This translates into CASSLGGRLSGANVLTF.

This clonotype was recorded at least ten times. This sequence joins TRBV12-3 or TRBV12-4 and TRBJ2-5; no definite D call. CDR3 size: 13 residues. V was clipped by 6 bases and J by 5 bases, with 13 bases between them. CDR3 DNA: TGTGCCAGCAGATTGGACGGTGAGGAGACCCAGTACTTC. Its protein is CASRLDGEETQYF.

This clonotype appeared many times. This chain connects TRBV7-2 to TRBJ2-7, with D perhaps matching TRBD2 (5 bases). The CDR3 covers 15 residues. Germline V gives CDR1 SGHTA, CDR2 FQGNSA. Trimming pared 2 bases from V and 2 bases from J, leaving 13 bases between. The CDR3 region is CASSLREGVTYEQYF. CDR3 bases: TGTGCCAGCAGCTTACGCGAGGGAGTCACCTACGAGCAGTACTTC.

Ten or more counts support this clonotype. The CDR3 DNA reads as TGCGCCAGCAGCCAAGCATACATCAACGCAGGGAGGAACACTGAAGCTTTCTTT. It is translated as CASSQAYINAGRNTEAFF. The V and J genes are TRBV4-3 and TRBJ1-1; D is possibly TRBD1 (5 bases). From germline, CDR1 is LGHNA and CDR2 YSLEER. The CDR3 has 18 residues. V lost 1 base and J lost 1, with 19 bases in between.

The sample holds many counts of this clonotype. The chain links TRBV7-2 to TRBJ1-1; no clear D. This CDR3 is 16 amino acids long. V was clipped by 3 bases and J by 1 base, with 15 bases between them. Germline loops: CDR1 SGHTA, CDR2 FQGNSA. The CDR3 is CASSLYGTVRNTEAFF. The CDR3 DNA sequence: TGTGCCAGCAGCTTGTACGGAACGGTTCGGAACACTGAAGCTTTCTTT. The variable domain in full, completed from reference TRBV7-2 and TRBJ1-1, reads GAGVSQSPSNKVTEKGKDVELRCDPISGHTALYWYRQSLGQGLEFLIYFQGNSAPDKSGLPSDRFSAERTGGSVSTLTIQRTQQEDSAVYLCASSLYGTVRNTEAFFGQGTRLTVV.

The sample holds one count of this clonotype. The chain has TRBV20-1 and TRBJ1-2, with D unresolved. The CDR3 runs 13 residues. The germline V gene has CDR1 DFQATT and CDR2 SNEGSKA (reference sequence). Trimming left V 1 base short and J 2 bases short, with 8 bases between. CDR3 in amino acids: CSARGVGNYGYTF. The CDR3 nucleotides are TGCAGTGCTAGAGGAGTGGGAAACTATGGCTACACCTTC.

This clonotype was recorded many times. The chain joins TRBV20-1 to TRBJ1-2; D gene unclear. CDR1 and CDR2 from the germline V gene are DFQATT and SNEGSKA (reference sequence). CDR3 size: 17 residues. Between the trimmed V and J ends, which lost 6 bases and 4 bases, there was a span of 27 bases. The CDR3 spells CSARTGETNWMFYGYTF. Here the CDR3 DNA reads TGCAGTGCCAGAACGGGCGAAACAAATTGGATGTTCTATGGCTACACCTTC.

This chain connects TRBV3-1 to TRBJ1-1, with D possibly being TRBD1 (5 bases). This CDR3 region has 15 residues. Germline CDR1 reads LGHDT; CDR2 reads YNNKEL (reference sequence). V shed 2 bases and J shed 0 bases, with 10 bases lying between them. The DNA of the CDR3 is TGTGCCAGCAGCCAATTCGACAGACTGAACACTGAAGCTTTCTTT. Its translation is CASSQFDRLNTEAFF.

This clonotype occurred many times. The chain is built from TRBV9 and TRBJ2-5; maybe TRBD2 (6 bases). The germline V gene has CDR1 SGDLS and CDR2 YYNGEE. Trimming pared 4 bases from V and 0 bases from J, leaving 13 bases between. This CDR3 has 15 amino acids. The CDR3 protein is CASSPSAGYQETQYF. In nucleotides, the CDR3 is TGTGCCAGCAGCCCCTCGGCGGGGTACCAAGAGACCCAGTACTTC. Full variable domain (missing parts from reference TRBV9 and TRBJ2-5): DSGVTQTPKHLITATGQRVTLRCSPRSGDLSVYWYQQSLDQGLQFLIQYYNGEERAKGNILERFSAQQFPDLHSELNLSSLELGDSALYFCASSPSAGYQETQYFGPGTRLLVL.